This entry features one TCR beta chain sequence. The target antigen is unknown. Diagnostic assessment was based on clinical symptoms, serum thyroxine and TRAb, thyroid ultrasound and orbital computed tomography. CDR3 length: 14 residues. CDR1 is MNHEY, CDR2 SVGEGT, per germline. Trimming took off 6 bases at V and 0 bases at J, with 12 bases between the two ends. The sample comes from a study of T cells in Graves' hyperthyroidism and ophthalmopathy. Study-wide background: Prior to any treatment, at the point of initial diagnosis, peripheral blood was collected. The study's findings and limits: In simple terms, a model built on 13 V-J features told ophthalmopathy apart from stable hyperthyroidism. Most expanded thyroid clonotypes above 0.001 also appeared in blood.

Amplification targeted TCR beta CDR3 regions from RNA transcripts. A set of HTBI primers served as the primers for a first-round RT-PCR of the TCR CDR3. TCRdb independently ran MiXCR on the multiplex PCR reads; one entry per CDR3 protein. Of around 340,000 distinct CDR3 sequences listed, around 23% are singletons. The material sequenced was blood. This clonotype originated in a woman aged 45-60 years with Graves' hyperthyroidism. This chain joins TRBV6-2 or TRBV6-3 and TRBJ2-7; D is uncertain. The CDR3 sequence is CASSHSLVSYEQYF. As DNA, the CDR3 is TGTGCCAGCAGCCACTCGTTGGTCTCCTACGAGCAGTACTTC.